This entry concerns a single T cell receptor beta chain. The antigen is not known. Antigen-specific CD4+ T cells were expanded with viral peptide pools in the ViraFEST assay before sequencing. Subsequent to a culture period of around eleven days, CD4+ T cells were isolated. PBMC cultures contained two million cells per well, approximately 9.2 IU/ml IL-2 and approximately 9.9 ug/ml peptides. These data are taken from a study of vaccination effects on CD4 cells after COVID-19. Overall study findings and caveats: Relatively few convalescent patients took part in the study, which had no early post-infection timepoints.

This table comes from immunoSEQ multiplex PCR, and its TCRdb copy is limited to in-frame clones, with some not included. The table includes 50,000 to 65,000 clones, approximately 79% detected once. This receptor was identified in a human donor who received a COVID-19 vaccine. The sequences come from CD4+ T cells from PBMCs cultured with HCoV-229E spike peptides, collected before COVID-19 vaccination.

The CDR3 region has the DNA TGTGCCAGCAGCCAAGGTAGATACTCAACTAATGAAAAACTGTTTTTT. This codes for CASSQGRYSTNEKLFF. This sequence joins TRBV4-2 and TRBJ1-4; no definite D call. V was pared by 1 base and J by 0 bases, with 9 bases between. The CDR3 runs to 16 residues. Germline V gene data show CDR1 as LGHNA and CDR2 as YNFKEQ.